The table lists the clone carrying this T cell receptor beta chain with a few counts. Its target is unknown. The CDR3 has 14 residues. CDR1 is DFQATT, CDR2 SNEGSKA, per germline (reference sequence). The V end was cut by 5 bases, the J end by 0 bases, with 11 bases between. The data were obtained in a study of blood T cells in healthy people across ages. A sample-barcoded 5' primer and a J-beta primer mix were used in a second PCR of about 7 to 12 cycles. TCRdb re-analysed the 5' RACE reads in MiXCR, keeping a single row per CDR3 protein. The data show roughly 800,000 distinct CDR3 sequences, 25% seen once. Findings and caveats of the study: Strong correlation was found linking TCR beta diversity to naive T cell percentage.

This sample was shared with a second study, whose subject was T cells of mothers and their children. This second study says: The TCR beta CDR3 read count exceeded 8.5 million for each mother and was some 2.7 million for each child. Normalized overlap was always slightly, never significantly, higher in related than unrelated mother-child pairs. The data showed no persistent microchimeric T cell clones.

This clonotype originated in a boy younger than 18 in good health. V usage is TRBV20-1 and J usage is TRBJ1-3; a possible D gene is TRBD1 (6 bases). Sequencing was performed on blood. The CDR3 DNA is TGCAGTGCTGCGGACAGAAGCTCTGGAAACACCATATATTTT. It is translated as CSAADRSSGNTIYF.